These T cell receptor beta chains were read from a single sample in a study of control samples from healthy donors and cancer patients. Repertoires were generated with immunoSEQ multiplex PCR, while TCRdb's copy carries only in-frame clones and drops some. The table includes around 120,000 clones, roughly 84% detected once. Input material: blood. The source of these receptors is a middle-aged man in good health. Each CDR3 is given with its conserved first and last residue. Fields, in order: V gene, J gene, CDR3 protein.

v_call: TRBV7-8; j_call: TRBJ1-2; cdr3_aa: CASSWGGTLKENGYTF
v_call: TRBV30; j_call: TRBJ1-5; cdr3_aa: CAWSEGDQPQHF
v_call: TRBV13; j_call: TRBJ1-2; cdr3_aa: CASSWGQGAQGYTF
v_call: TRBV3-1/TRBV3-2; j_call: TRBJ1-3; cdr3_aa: CASSPASTPTIYF
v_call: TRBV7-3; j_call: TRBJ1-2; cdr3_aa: CASSPPGGTHYGYTF
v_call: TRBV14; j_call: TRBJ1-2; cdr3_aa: CASSEGDRVDGYTF
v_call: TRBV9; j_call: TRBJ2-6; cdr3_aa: CASSVEVSGANVLTF
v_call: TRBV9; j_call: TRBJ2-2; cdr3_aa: CASSETSGGTGELFF
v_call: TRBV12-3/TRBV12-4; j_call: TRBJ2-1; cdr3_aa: CASSRPPGVGGFF
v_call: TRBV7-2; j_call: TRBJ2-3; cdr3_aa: CASRDRGRTDTQYF
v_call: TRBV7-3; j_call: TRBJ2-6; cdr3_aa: CASSLQGAGANVLTF
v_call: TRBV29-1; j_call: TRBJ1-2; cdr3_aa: CSVADRYLGYTF
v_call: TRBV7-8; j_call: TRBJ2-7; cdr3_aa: CASSLVAGYEQYF
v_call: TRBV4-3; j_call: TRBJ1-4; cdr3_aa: CASSQTTGNTNEKLFF
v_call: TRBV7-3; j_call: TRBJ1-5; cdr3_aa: CASSLQSNQPQHF
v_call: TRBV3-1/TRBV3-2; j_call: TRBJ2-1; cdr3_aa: CASSQAPAGEQFF
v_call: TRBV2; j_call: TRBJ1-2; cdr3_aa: CASNEDRDGYTF
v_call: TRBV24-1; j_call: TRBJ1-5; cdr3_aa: CATSETGQSQPQHF
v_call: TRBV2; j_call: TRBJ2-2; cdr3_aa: CASKNTTNTGELFF
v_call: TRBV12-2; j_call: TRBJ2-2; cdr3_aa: CASRGTQSNTGELFF
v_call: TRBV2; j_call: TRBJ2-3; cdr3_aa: CASTDRGQTDTQYF
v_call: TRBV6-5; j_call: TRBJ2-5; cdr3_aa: CASSYLNKETQYF
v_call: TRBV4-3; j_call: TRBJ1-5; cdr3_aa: CASSQGWRISNQPQHF
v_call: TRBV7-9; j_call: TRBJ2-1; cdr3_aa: CASSPRLAGAQGGIF
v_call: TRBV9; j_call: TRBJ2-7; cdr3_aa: CASSVRGVGHEQYF
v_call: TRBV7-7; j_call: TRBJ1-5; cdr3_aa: CASSLGRGQPQHF
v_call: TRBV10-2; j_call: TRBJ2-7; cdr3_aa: CASRSSSDSSYEQYF
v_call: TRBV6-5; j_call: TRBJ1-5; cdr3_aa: CASSYSGVQPQHF
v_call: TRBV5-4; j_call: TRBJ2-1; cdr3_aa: CASSGGLAGRDNEQFF
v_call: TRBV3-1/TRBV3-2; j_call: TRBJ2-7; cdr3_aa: CASSQGPGREQYF
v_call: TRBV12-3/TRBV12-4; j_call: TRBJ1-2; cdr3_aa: CASSFRASYGYTF
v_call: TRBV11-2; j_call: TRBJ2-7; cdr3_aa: CASSLVAQGTYEQYF
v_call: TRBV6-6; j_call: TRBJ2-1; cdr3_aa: CASSHHTSEPYNEQFF
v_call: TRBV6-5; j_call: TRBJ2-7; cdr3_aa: CASRPRDTGYEQYF
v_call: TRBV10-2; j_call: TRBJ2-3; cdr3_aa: CASSARRGSGTDTQYF
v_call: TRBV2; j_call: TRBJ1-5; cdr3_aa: CASSPGGPNQPQHF
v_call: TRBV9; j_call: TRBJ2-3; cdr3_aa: CASSVVGQLSTDTQYF